This entry lists 31 T cell receptor beta chains sequenced from one sample in a study of OX40 agonist ivuxolimab in advanced cancers. Some clones are missing from TCRdb's copy, which holds only in-frame ones; the method was immunoSEQ multiplex PCR. Of tens of thousands of clones listed, approximately 90% are singletons. The sample in question was CD4+ or CD8+ T cells sorted from blood, obtained in a trial of the OX40 agonist ivuxolimab. The receptors stem from an adult with an advanced solid tumor such as melanoma, head and neck, liver or kidney cancer.

The CDR3 DNA is TGTGCCAGCAGCCGACAGATCAACTACGAGCAGTACTTC. It specifies CASSRQINYEQYF. The V and J genes are TRBV6-5 and TRBJ2-7, with D possibly matching TRBD1 (5 bases). This CDR3 is 13 amino acids long. V shed 6 bases and J shed 3 bases, with 12 bases lying between them. The germline V gene has CDR1 MNHEY and CDR2 SVGAGI.

The chain employs TRBV19 and TRBJ1-2; no reliable D call. The germline gives CDR1 LNHDA, CDR2 SQIVND (reference sequence). Trimming pared 0 bases from V and 4 bases from J, leaving 9 bases between. CDR3 length: 14 residues. The CDR3 DNA reads TGTGCCAGTAGTATAGAAACCGATCCCTATGGCTACACCTTC. Its translation: CASSIETDPYGYTF.

This clone came up once. The chain links TRBV7-2 to TRBJ1-5; the D gene is possibly TRBD1 (6 bases). V shed 1 base and J shed 3 bases, with 10 bases lying between them. Germline V gene data show CDR1 as SGHTA and CDR2 as FQGNSA. The length of the CDR3 is 15 residues. The CDR3 DNA sequence: TGTGCCAGCAGCTTAGGGGGGCCACTCAATCAGCCCCAGCATTTT. Its protein product is CASSLGGPLNQPQHF.

The chain links TRBV28 to TRBJ2-7; 9 bases fit TRBD1. The germline gives CDR1 MDHEN, CDR2 SYDVKM. CDR3 length equals 14 residues. Trimming at V came to 7 bases and at J to 4 bases, leaving 8 bases not matched to a gene. Here the CDR3 DNA reads TGTGCCAGCAATCCACAGGGGGCATCTTACGAGCAGTACTTC. As protein: CASNPQGASYEQYF.

V is TRBV9 and J is TRBJ2-1; weak D call: TRBD2 (6 bases). The germline V and J ends were trimmed by 3 bases and 4 bases, with 17 bases remaining between them. CDR3 length: 16 amino acids. Germline V gives CDR1 SGDLS, CDR2 YYNGEE. CDR3 amino acids: CASSAPGLGGYNEQFF. CDR3 nucleotide sequence: TGTGCCAGCAGCGCACCGGGACTGGGGGGATACAATGAGCAGTTCTTC.

V is TRBV6-5 and J is TRBJ1-1; D unclear. CDR1 is MNHEY and CDR2 is SVGAGI in the germline V gene. V lost 7 bases and J 0 bases, leaving 9 bases between the germline ends. The CDR3 runs 13 residues. The CDR3 region is CASIASLNTEAFF. The DNA for the CDR3 is TGTGCCAGCATTGCGTCCCTGAACACTGAAGCTTTCTTT.

The chain joins TRBV11-3 to TRBJ2-1; 10 bases match TRBD1. This CDR3 has 15 amino acids. CDR1 and CDR2 (germline): SGHNT, YENEEA. J lost 4 bases, V lost 6 bases, and 6 bases had no gene match. As DNA, the CDR3 is TGTGCCAGCAGTTACGGGACAGGGGATTACAATGAGCAGTTCTTC. Translation gives CASSYGTGDYNEQFF.

The chain couples TRBV5-6 to TRBJ2-7; D ambiguous. Germline assignment: CDR1 SGHDT and CDR2 YYEEEE. CDR3 size: 15 residues. V was shortened by 0 bases and J by 2 bases, with 12 bases between the two germline ends. The CDR3 sequence is CASSLGVTAAYEQYF. The CDR3 DNA sequence: TGTGCCAGCAGCTTGGGTGTGACGGCTGCCTACGAGCAGTACTTC.

The rearrangement joins TRBV9 to TRBJ1-3, with a possible D match to TRBD1 (5 bases). This CDR3 is built from 17 residues. The ends were cut back, 2 bases at V and 0 bases at J, with 15 bases in the middle. In germline, CDR1 is SGDLS, CDR2 YYNGEE. CDR3 nucleotide sequence: TGTGCCAGCAGCGTGGATCTGGGGGGTATCTCTGGAAACACCATATATTTT. Residues: CASSVDLGGISGNTIYF.

The chain carries TRBV10-2 and TRBJ2-3, with 13 nucleotides matching TRBD2. The length of the CDR3 is 20 residues. Germline lookup yields CDR1 WSHSY and CDR2 SAAADI. The J segment lost 7 bases and the V segment lost 2 bases, leaving 18 bases of the junction unmatched. The CDR3 sequence: CASSEGTSGVTLSAQNTQYF. CDR3 nucleotide sequence: TGCGCCAGCAGTGAGGGGACTAGCGGGGTTACCCTTTCCGCACAGAATACGCAGTATTTT.

This chain connects TRBV28 to TRBJ2-7; tentative D call: TRBD1 (7 bases). V shed 9 bases and J shed 6 bases, with 21 bases lying between them. Germline V gene sequence: CDR1 MDHEN, CDR2 SYDVKM. CDR3 length: 14 residues. Written as DNA, the CDR3 is TGTGCCAGTCCTCCCAGGGGGGCGTTTGGCGAGCAGTACTTC. Protein sequence: CASPPRGAFGEQYF. Based on the CDR3 plus reference TRBV28 and TRBJ2-7, the full variable domain is DVKVTQSSRYLVKRTGEKVFLECVQDMDHENMFWYRQDPGLGLRLIYFSYDVKMKEKGDIPEGYSVSREKKERFSLILESASTNQTSMYLCASPPRGAFGEQYFGPGTRLTVT.

V and J are TRBV5-1 and TRBJ2-1, with 10 bases aligning to TRBD2. This CDR3 has 16 residues. Germline V gives CDR1 SGHRS, CDR2 YFSETQ. The ends lost 7 bases at V and 4 bases at J; junction bases unmatched: 11. CDR3: CASRPAGGPIYNEQFF. In nucleotides, the CDR3 is TGCGCCAGCCGTCCAGCGGGAGGGCCGATTTACAATGAGCAGTTCTTC.

The V and J genes are TRBV6-5 and TRBJ2-5; no reliable D call. The CDR3 is made up of 16 amino acids. Germline CDR1 and CDR2: MNHEY and SVGAGI. V dropped 0 bases and J dropped 1 base, with 12 bases sitting between them. Here the CDR3 DNA reads TGTGCCAGCAGTTACTCGTACCGGACCAGCCAAGAGACCCAGTACTTC. Its translation is CASSYSYRTSQETQYF.

This chain connects TRBV13 to TRBJ1-1; D remains unclear. V lost 7 bases and J 1 base, leaving 10 bases between the germline ends. The CDR3 loop spans 13 amino acids. In germline, CDR1 is PRHDT, CDR2 FYEKMQ (reference sequence). CDR3 in amino acids: CASTLSGNTEAFF. CDR3 DNA: TGTGCCAGCACCCTATCCGGGAACACTGAAGCTTTCTTT.

The rearrangement joins TRBV28 to TRBJ1-1; the D gene is possibly TRBD1 (6 bases). The CDR3 runs to 13 residues. Trimming cost V 6 bases and J 6 bases, with 14 bases left between them. The germline V gene has CDR1 MDHEN and CDR2 SYDVKM. As DNA, the CDR3 is TGTGCCAGCAGCCGGACAGTTCACGCTGAAGCTTTCTTT. Its translation: CASSRTVHAEAFF.

The chain uses TRBV7-9 and TRBJ2-7; TRBD2 agrees at 9 bases. CDR1 and CDR2 (germline): SEHNR, FQNEAQ (reference sequence). The CDR3 length is 17 residues. V lost 4 bases, J lost 3 bases, and 13 bases stayed unmatched. In DNA, the CDR3 is TGTGCCAGCAGCTGGCCTAGCGGGACCCTTCCGGACTACGAGCAGTACTTC. It encodes CASSWPSGTLPDYEQYF.

The rearrangement joins TRBV28 to TRBJ2-1; 8 bases match TRBD2. The CDR3 sequence is 16 residues long. The germline V gene encodes CDR1 MDHEN and CDR2 SYDVKM. V dropped 4 bases and J dropped 3; count of bases not matched to a gene: 8. The CDR3 sequence: CASSSASGSFYNEQFF. The CDR3 coding sequence is TGTGCCAGCAGTTCGGCCAGCGGGAGCTTCTACAATGAGCAGTTCTTC.

This clone appeared once. The rearrangement uses TRBV19 and TRBJ1-1; D is uncertain. Trimming took 2 bases from V and 3 from J, leaving 7 bases between them. CDR1 is LNHDA, CDR2 SQIVND, per germline (reference sequence). The CDR3 consists of 13 residues. CDR3 coding DNA: TGTGCCAGTAGTATAACCGGGGACACTGAAGCTTTCTTT. This sequence encodes CASSITGDTEAFF.

The V call is TRBV7-3, the J call TRBJ2-5; TRBD2 matches at 14 bases. The length of the CDR3 is 16 residues. After removal of 5 bases from V and 4 bases from J, the junction contained 6 bases not matched to a gene. In germline, CDR1 is SGHTA, CDR2 FQGTGA. CDR3 sequence (DNA): TGTGCCAGCAGCACGGGACTAGCGGGAGCTGGAGAGACCCAGTACTTC. As protein: CASSTGLAGAGETQYF.

V and J are TRBV19 and TRBJ2-5; 7 bases fit TRBD2. V lost 5 bases and J lost 4; bases outside the gene matches: 4. The CDR3 is 13 amino acids. Germline values: CDR1 LNHDA, CDR2 SQIVND (reference sequence). The CDR3 here is CASSRGRGETQYF. DNA for the CDR3: TGTGCCAGTAGTCGAGGGAGGGGAGAGACCCAGTACTTC.

The chain carries TRBV2 and TRBJ1-5; 9 bases line up with TRBD1. The ends lost 4 bases at V and 4 bases at J; junction bases unmatched: 11. This CDR3 region has 17 residues. Germline CDR1 SNHLY, CDR2 FYNNEI. CDR3 amino acids: CASSGGMGQGSNQPQHF. The CDR3 DNA reads as TGTGCCAGCAGTGGGGGGATGGGACAGGGATCGAATCAGCCCCAGCATTTT. The full variable domain, in which reference TRBV2 and TRBJ1-5 provide the parts outside the CDR3, is EPEVTQTPSHQVTQMGQEVILRCVPISNHLYFYWYRQILGQKVEFLVSFYNNEISEKSEIFDDQFSVERPDGSNFTLKIRSTKLEDSAMYFCASSGGMGQGSNQPQHFGDGTRLSIL.

This chain connects TRBV5-4 to TRBJ2-1, with 10 bases identical to TRBD2. The CDR3 spans 16 residues. Germline CDR1 reads SGHNT; CDR2 reads YYREEE (reference sequence). The V and J ends lost 4 bases and 12 bases, in that order; junction bases with no gene match: 16. CDR3 loop: CASSLDASGRGLGQFF. In DNA, the CDR3 is TGTGCCAGCAGCCTTGATGCTAGCGGGAGAGGTCTCGGGCAGTTCTTC.

J is TRBJ2-7 and V is TRBV6-5; weak D call: TRBD1 (6 bases). Germline loops: CDR1 MNHEY, CDR2 SVGAGI. The CDR3 has 12 amino acids. Trimming pared 6 bases from V and 5 bases from J, leaving 11 bases between. The CDR3 region has the DNA TGTGCCAGCAGCCGAGGGGGTAACGAGCAGTACTTC. Translation: CASSRGGNEQYF.

Here the CDR3 reads CASTKDRGADTQYF. The CDR3 coding sequence is TGTGCCAGCACCAAGGATCGGGGGGCAGATACGCAGTATTTT. The chain couples TRBV5-4 to TRBJ2-3, with 7 bases that match TRBD2. The V and J ends lost 6 bases and 4 bases, in that order; junction bases with no gene match: 8. CDR3 length equals 14 residues. Germline V lookup: CDR1 SGHNT, CDR2 YYREEE (reference sequence).

The chain joins TRBV28 to TRBJ1-2, with 7 positions matching TRBD1. J gave up 7 bases and V 3 bases, and 8 bases lay outside the gene matches. The germline V gene encodes CDR1 MDHEN and CDR2 SYDVKM. This CDR3 contains 14 residues. The chain's CDR3 is CASSFDRVIGGYTF. In DNA, the CDR3 is TGTGCCAGCAGTTTTGACAGGGTAATAGGTGGCTACACCTTC.

DNA of the CDR3: TGTGCCAGCAGAAGCCGGGACCCAGACGACGAGCAGTACTTC. Translated, it gives CASRSRDPDDEQYF. The chain recombines TRBV6-5 with TRBJ2-7; D might be TRBD1 or TRBD2, each matching 5 bases. V was trimmed by 6 bases and J by 5 bases, leaving 17 bases between them. CDR3 length: 14 residues. The V gene's germline CDR1 is MNHEY and CDR2 SVGAGI.

The chain recombines TRBV29-1 with TRBJ2-4, with TRBD1 as a possible D gene (6 bases). V dropped 2 bases and J dropped 1 base, with 6 bases sitting between them. Per germline, CDR1 SQVTM and CDR2 ANQGSEA. The CDR3 runs to 13 residues. As DNA, the CDR3 is TGCAGCGTTGAAACAGGGGCCAAAAACATTCAGTACTTC. It specifies CSVETGAKNIQYF.

The CDR3, as DNA: TGTGCCAGCTCACTAGCGGGAGGACCGTCCTACGAGCAGTACTTC. Its protein product is CASSLAGGPSYEQYF. This sequence joins TRBV18 and TRBJ2-7; 10 nucleotides match TRBD2. Germline CDR1 is KGHSH and CDR2 is LQKENI. The J segment lost 1 base and the V segment lost 4 bases, leaving 4 bases of the junction unmatched. There are 15 residues in the CDR3.

V is TRBV7-9 and J is TRBJ2-2; 9 positions match TRBD1. This CDR3 has 13 amino acids. The J segment lost 4 bases and the V segment lost 10 bases, leaving 4 bases of the junction unmatched. CDR1 and CDR2 (germline): SEHNR, FQNEAQ (reference sequence). This CDR3 is CAKGQGTTGELFF. In nucleotides, the CDR3 is TGTGCCAAAGGACAGGGGACCACCGGGGAGCTGTTTTTT.

This rearrangement joins TRBV27 to TRBJ2-7, with D possibly TRBD2 on 6 matching bases. This CDR3 is built from 15 residues. Per the germline V gene, CDR1 is MNHEY and CDR2 is SMNVEV (reference sequence). Trimming left V 3 bases short and J 2 bases short, with 14 bases between. This CDR3 reads CASSFRRGITYEQYF. CDR3 nucleotide sequence: TGTGCCAGCAGTTTTAGACGGGGGATAACCTACGAGCAGTACTTC.

This chain joins TRBV28 and TRBJ2-7; TRBD2 might be the D (6 bases). Germline V gene data show CDR1 as MDHEN and CDR2 as SYDVKM. The CDR3 is 16 residues long. Trimming cost V 4 bases and J 0 bases, with 16 bases left between them. CDR3 DNA: TGTGCCAGCAGTTGGGGGGTTAGCCCGAGCTCCTACGAGCAGTACTTC. Protein: CASSWGVSPSSYEQYF. The entire variable domain, with the rest obtained from reference TRBV28 and TRBJ2-7, is as follows: DVKVTQSSRYLVKRTGEKVFLECVQDMDHENMFWYRQDPGLGLRLIYFSYDVKMKEKGDIPEGYSVSREKKERFSLILESASTNQTSMYLCASSWGVSPSSYEQYFGPGTRLTVT.